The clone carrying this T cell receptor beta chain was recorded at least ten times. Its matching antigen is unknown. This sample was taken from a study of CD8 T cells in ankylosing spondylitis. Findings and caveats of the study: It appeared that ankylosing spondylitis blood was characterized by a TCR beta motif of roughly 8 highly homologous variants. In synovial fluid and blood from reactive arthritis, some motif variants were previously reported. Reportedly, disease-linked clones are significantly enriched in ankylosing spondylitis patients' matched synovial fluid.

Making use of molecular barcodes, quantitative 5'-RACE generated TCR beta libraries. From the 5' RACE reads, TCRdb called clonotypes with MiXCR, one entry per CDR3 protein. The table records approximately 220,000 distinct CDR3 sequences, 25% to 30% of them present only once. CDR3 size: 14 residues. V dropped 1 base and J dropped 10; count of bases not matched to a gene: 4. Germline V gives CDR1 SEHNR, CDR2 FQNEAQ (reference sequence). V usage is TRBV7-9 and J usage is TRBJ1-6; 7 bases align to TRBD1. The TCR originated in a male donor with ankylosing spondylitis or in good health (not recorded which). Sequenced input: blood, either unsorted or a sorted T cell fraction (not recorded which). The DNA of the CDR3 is TGTGCCAGCAGCTTAGGTCAGGGGGGATCACCCCTCCACTTT. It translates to CASSLGQGGSPLHF.